The TCR beta chain under discussion was sequenced for a study of response to subunit inactivated influenza vaccine. Study conclusions and caveats: Every seasonal influenza vaccination brings in few new T cells, the authors suggested.

TCRdb itself ran the RT-PCR reads through MiXCR, one entry per CDR3 protein. The table lists 150,000 to 200,000 distinct CDR3 sequences, 9.5% to 13% of them singletons. V dropped 7 bases and J dropped 4; count of bases not matched to a gene: 10. This CDR3 is built from 15 residues. Germline values: CDR1 MNHEY, CDR2 SVGEGT. About this clonotype itself: As yet, its antigen is unknown.

The rearrangement links TRBV6-2 or TRBV6-3 to TRBJ2-7; 10 positions agree with TRBD1. The origin of this receptor is a man aged 45-60 years who received an inactivated influenza vaccine. Sequencing was performed on non-naive T cells sorted from PBMCs, taken roughly 47 days after vaccination. CDR3 DNA sequence: TGTGCCAGCACCCGCCCCGGACAGGGGGTTTACGAGCAGTACTTC. Its translation is CASTRPGQGVYEQYF.